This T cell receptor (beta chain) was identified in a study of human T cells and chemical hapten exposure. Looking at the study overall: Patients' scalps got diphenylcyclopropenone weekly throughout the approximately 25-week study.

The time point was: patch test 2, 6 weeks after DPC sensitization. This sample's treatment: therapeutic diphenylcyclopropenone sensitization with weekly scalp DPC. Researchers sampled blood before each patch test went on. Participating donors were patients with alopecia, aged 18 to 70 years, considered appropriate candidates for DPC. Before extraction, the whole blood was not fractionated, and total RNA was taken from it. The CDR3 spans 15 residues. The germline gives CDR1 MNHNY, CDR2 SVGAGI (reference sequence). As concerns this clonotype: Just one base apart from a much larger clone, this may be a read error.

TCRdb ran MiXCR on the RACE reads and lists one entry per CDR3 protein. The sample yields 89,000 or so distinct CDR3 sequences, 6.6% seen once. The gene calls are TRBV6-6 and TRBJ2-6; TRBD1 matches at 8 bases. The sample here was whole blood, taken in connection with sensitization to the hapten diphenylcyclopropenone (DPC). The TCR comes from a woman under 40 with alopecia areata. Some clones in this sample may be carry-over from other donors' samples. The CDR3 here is CASRPQGAGANVPTF. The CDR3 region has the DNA TGTGCCAGCAGACCCCAGGGGGCTGGGGCCAACGTCCCGACTTTC.